Each of the 32 T cell receptor beta chains below was sequenced from the same sample in a study of blood T cell repertoires in COVID-19. The protocol was immunoSEQ multiplex PCR, while the TCRdb copy is restricted to in-frame clones and leaves out a portion. The data show tens of thousands of clones, over 80% seen once. Sequenced input: peripheral blood. The receptors originated from a man aged 25 to 40 with COVID-19, enrolled during active disease.

This clone was recorded once. V gene TRBV7-2 combines with J gene TRBJ1-4; possible D gene TRBD1, 5 bases. This CDR3 has 15 residues. The germline V and J ends were trimmed by 5 bases and 8 bases, with 18 bases remaining between them. In germline, CDR1 is SGHTA, CDR2 FQGNSA. CDR3 region: CASSPSWGVREKLFF. The CDR3 DNA reads TGTGCCAGCAGCCCGAGCTGGGGGGTCCGGGAAAAACTGTTTTTT.

The gene calls are TRBV5-4 and TRBJ2-1; 8 bases map to TRBD1. J was trimmed by 0 bases and V by 4 bases; bases with no gene match: 6. Germline CDR1 is SGHNT and CDR2 is YYREEE (reference sequence). This CDR3 is built from 16 residues. Here the CDR3 reads CASSTGQGSSYNEQFF. The CDR3 DNA is TGTGCCAGCAGCACCGGACAGGGCAGCTCCTACAATGAGCAGTTCTTC.

This clone has only a few counts. The chain carries TRBV27 and TRBJ2-2, with D unclear. Germline V gene lookup returns CDR1 MNHEY and CDR2 SMNVEV (reference sequence). The CDR3 loop spans 14 amino acids. The V end was cut by 1 base, the J end by 4 bases, with 7 bases between. DNA for the CDR3: TGTGCCAGCAGTTTATTGTTCGGCACCGGGGAGCTGTTTTTT. Amino acid sequence: CASSLLFGTGELFF.

The V call is TRBV3-1 (or the pseudogene TRBV3-2), the J call TRBJ1-2; D remains unclear. The ends were cut back, 4 bases at V and 4 bases at J, with 10 bases in the middle. The CDR3 loop spans 13 amino acids. The V gene's germline CDR1 is LGHDT and CDR2 YNNKEL (reference sequence). The CDR3 is CASSPGSTYGYTF. The CDR3 DNA reads as TGTGCCAGCAGCCCCGGGAGCACCTATGGCTACACCTTC.

The chain joins TRBV27 to TRBJ1-1; possible D gene TRBD1, 6 bases. Germline V gene lookup returns CDR1 MNHEY and CDR2 SMNVEV (reference sequence). CDR3 length: 13 residues. The V and J ends lost 6 bases and 2 bases respectively, with 10 bases between them. In nucleotides, the CDR3 is TGTGCCAGCAGACTGACAGGTAACACTGAAGCTTTCTTT. Encoded protein: CASRLTGNTEAFF.

The V gene is TRBV11-3, the J gene TRBJ2-5; weak D call: TRBD2 (6 bases). The germline CDR1 and CDR2 sequences are SGHNT and YENEEA. The CDR3 length is 14 residues. Trimming pared 3 bases from V and 4 bases from J, leaving 12 bases between. The CDR3 DNA is TGTGCCAGCAGCTTGGGGGGTCAGGGAGAGACCCAGTACTTC. This translates into CASSLGGQGETQYF.

This clone was observed once. J is TRBJ2-7 and V is TRBV12-2; the table calls TRBD2, which could not be checked here. TRBV12-2 represents a pseudogene. The CDR3 spans 16 residues. The CDR3 region is CASRFFEDYHLYEQYF. The CDR3 region has the DNA TGTGCAAGTCGCTTCTTTGAAGACTACCACCTCTACGAGCAGTACTTC.

There are a few counts of this clone. The chain is built from TRBV6-5 and TRBJ1-6; 7 bases align to TRBD1. Germline CDR1 MNHEY, CDR2 SVGAGI. Losses at the gene ends were 4 bases for V and 7 bases for J; bases not matched to a gene: 4. The CDR3 runs to 14 residues. DNA for the CDR3: TGTGCCAGCAGTTCCCGGGACAGAAATTCACCCCTCCACTTT. This sequence encodes CASSSRDRNSPLHF.

The CDR3 here is CASRTGTHTDTQYF. CDR3 DNA sequence: TGTGCCAGCAGAACCGGGACTCACACAGATACGCAGTATTTT. The chain carries TRBV6-5 and TRBJ2-3; the D gene is possibly TRBD2 (6 bases). With 6 bases removed from V and 2 bases from J, the gap between germline ends came to 12 bases. The CDR3 has 14 amino acids. Germline CDR1 MNHEY, CDR2 SVGAGI.

The V call is TRBV7-9, the J call TRBJ2-7; 12 bases agree with TRBD1. Unmatched junction bases numbered 9, after V lost 5 bases and J lost 7 bases. The CDR3 contains 15 residues. CDR1 is SEHNR, CDR2 FQNEAQ, per germline (reference sequence). CDR3 nucleotide sequence: TGTGCCAGCAGCGCCCCGGGACAGGGGGCACGGGAGCAGTACTTC. This gives the protein CASSAPGQGAREQYF.

The V gene is TRBV19, the J gene TRBJ2-1, with 11 bases identical to TRBD2. This CDR3 is 13 amino acids long. The ends lost 8 bases at V and 7 bases at J; junction bases unmatched: 4. CDR1 is LNHDA, CDR2 SQIVND, per germline (reference sequence). The chain's CDR3 is CASSGLAGNEQFF. The DNA for the CDR3 is TGTGCCAGTTCAGGACTAGCGGGTAATGAGCAGTTCTTC.

Here the CDR3 DNA reads TGTGCCACCAGCAGAGATCTGGTAGCGGGAAGCTACGAGCAGTACTTC. Translated: CATSRDLVAGSYEQYF. V gene TRBV15 combines with J gene TRBJ2-7; 8 bases agree with TRBD2. Germline CDR1 LNHNV, CDR2 YYDKDF (reference sequence). V gave up 0 bases and J gave up 3 bases; unmatched junction bases: 7. The CDR3 has 16 amino acids. The full variable domain, with the rest looked up from reference TRBV15 and TRBJ2-7, is DAMVIQNPRYQVTQFGKPVTLSCSQTLNHNVMYWYQQKSSQAPKLLFHYYDKDFNNEADTPDNFQSRRPNTSFCFLDIRSPGLGDTAMYLCATSRDLVAGSYEQYFGPGTRLTVT.

V usage is TRBV6-1 and J usage is TRBJ2-7, with TRBD1 as a possible D gene (5 bases). The V gene lost 3 bases and the J gene lost 6 bases, with 9 bases spanning the gap. The CDR3 extends over 12 amino acids. The germline V gene has CDR1 MNHNS and CDR2 SASEGT. The DNA of the CDR3 is TGTGCCAGCAGTGAGCAGGGATTCGAGCAGTACTTC. This encodes CASSEQGFEQYF.

The V and J genes are TRBV15 and TRBJ2-7; no definite D call. The CDR3 has 17 residues. Germline assignment: CDR1 LNHNV and CDR2 YYDKDF (reference sequence). Trimming took off 7 bases at V and 0 bases at J, with 22 bases between the two ends. CDR3 sequence (DNA): TGTGCCACCACCGCTGTTCCTACAGCCACCATCTCCTACGAGCAGTACTTC. Its translation is CATTAVPTATISYEQYF. The full variable domain, in which reference TRBV15 and TRBJ2-7 provide the parts outside the CDR3, is DAMVIQNPRYQVTQFGKPVTLSCSQTLNHNVMYWYQQKSSQAPKLLFHYYDKDFNNEADTPDNFQSRRPNTSFCFLDIRSPGLGDTAMYLCATTAVPTATISYEQYFGPGTRLTVT.

The CDR3 protein is CASSFGTARETQYF. The CDR3 DNA reads TGTGCCAGCAGCTTCGGTACCGCGCGGGAGACCCAGTACTTC. The chain uses TRBV5-6 and TRBJ2-5, with no clear D. Germline V gene lookup returns CDR1 SGHDT and CDR2 YYEEEE. The CDR3 length is 14 residues. Trimming took off 2 bases at V and 5 bases at J, with 13 bases between the two ends.

This chain links TRBV7-2 with TRBJ2-1; possibly TRBD2 for D (5 bases). The germline CDR1 and CDR2 sequences are SGHTA and FQGNSA. This CDR3 has 12 amino acids. V was trimmed by 2 bases and J by 10 bases, leaving 9 bases between them. This CDR3 reads CASSLKRAEQFF. The CDR3 coding sequence is TGTGCCAGCAGCTTAAAGAGGGCCGAGCAGTTCTTC.

Here the CDR3 reads CASSPQGGEYEQYF. The CDR3 DNA reads TGTGCCAGCAGCCCACAGGGGGGAGAGTACGAGCAGTACTTC. The V call is TRBV5-5, the J call TRBJ2-7; 8 bases line up with TRBD1. Germline CDR1 is SGHKS and CDR2 is YYEKEE (reference sequence). This CDR3 spans 14 amino acids. After removal of 4 bases from V and 4 bases from J, the junction contained 7 bases not matched to a gene.

J is TRBJ2-7 and V is TRBV14; the D is unclear. With 1 base removed from V and 3 bases from J, the gap between germline ends came to 7 bases. Germline V gene lookup returns CDR1 SGHDN and CDR2 FVKESK. This CDR3 comprises 13 residues. The CDR3 loop is CASSQVYGYEQYF. The CDR3 nucleotides read TGTGCCAGCAGCCAAGTCTACGGCTACGAGCAGTACTTC.

The J gene is TRBJ2-1, the V gene TRBV7-9, with D possibly being TRBD1 (6 bases). Germline CDR1 and CDR2: SEHNR and FQNEAQ (reference sequence). V lost 5 bases and J 3 bases, leaving 14 bases between the germline ends. CDR3 size: 15 residues. The CDR3 nucleotides are TGTGCCAGCAGCGATAACCGGGACAACTACAATGAGCAGTTCTTC. Translated: CASSDNRDNYNEQFF. The variable domain in full, with the rest retrieved from reference TRBV7-9 and TRBJ2-1, is DTGVSQNPRHKITKRGQNVTFRCDPISEHNRLYWYRQTLGQGPEFLTYFQNEAQLEKSRLLSDRFSAERPKGSFSTLEIQRTEQGDSAMYLCASSDNRDNYNEQFFGPGTRLTVL.

The chain joins TRBV2 to TRBJ1-1, with TRBD1 matching 7 bases. The CDR3 has 15 residues. The V gene's germline CDR1 is SNHLY and CDR2 FYNNEI. Trimming cost V 7 bases and J 1 base; bases outside gene matches: 9. The CDR3 sequence: CASTLTGVGNTEAFF. For the CDR3, the DNA is TGTGCCAGCACGTTAACAGGGGTGGGGAACACTGAAGCTTTCTTT. Complete variable domain (other parts from reference TRBV2 and TRBJ1-1): EPEVTQTPSHQVTQMGQEVILRCVPISNHLYFYWYRQILGQKVEFLVSFYNNEISEKSEIFDDQFSVERPDGSNFTLKIRSTKLEDSAMYFCASTLTGVGNTEAFFGQGTRLTVV.

The CDR3 DNA sequence: TGTGCCAGCAGTTCTGGACTAGCGGGAGGCTACAATGAGCAGTTCTTC. Encoded protein: CASSSGLAGGYNEQFF. V gene TRBV6-4 combines with J gene TRBJ2-1; TRBD2 matches at 14 bases. This CDR3 region has 16 residues. V gave up 5 bases and J gave up 3 bases; unmatched junction bases: 3. Germline V gives CDR1 MRHNA, CDR2 SNTAGT.

The chain employs TRBV6-1 and TRBJ1-1; 8 bases agree with TRBD1. This CDR3 contains 13 residues. Germline lookup yields CDR1 MNHNS and CDR2 SASEGT. The ends lost 2 bases at V and 11 bases at J; junction bases unmatched: 7. CDR3 region: CASSELRQGSAFF. DNA for the CDR3: TGTGCCAGCAGTGAACTACGACAGGGGAGTGCTTTCTTT.

This sequence joins TRBV29-1 and TRBJ1-1; D not certain. Trimming took off 5 bases at V and 6 bases at J, with 16 bases between the two ends. The CDR3 runs 13 residues. In germline, CDR1 is SQVTM, CDR2 ANQGSEA. The CDR3 DNA follows: TGCAGCGTTTTGAGCGTTTCTGATCCTGAAGCTTTCTTT. Translated: CSVLSVSDPEAFF.

V is TRBV6-4 and J is TRBJ2-5, with 8 bases lining up with TRBD1. The CDR3 has 13 residues. CDR1 is MRHNA, CDR2 SNTAGT, per germline. V lost 3 bases to trimming and J lost 3 bases; unmatched junction nucleotides: 0. For the CDR3, the DNA is TGTGCCAGCAGTGAGACAGGGGAAGAGACCCAGTACTTC. It translates to CASSETGEETQYF.

This clone showed up just once. The chain couples TRBV19 to TRBJ1-1; D call uncertain. Deletions cut 0 bases from V and 4 bases from J, with 21 bases between. Looked up from germline, CDR1 is LNHDA and CDR2 is SQIVND (reference sequence). CDR3 size: 18 residues. Written as DNA, the CDR3 is TGTGCCAGTAGTATAGATCTATGGGCGGGCACTGCGGGCACTGAAGCTTTCTTT. Protein sequence: CASSIDLWAGTAGTEAFF. The variable domain in full, completed from reference TRBV19 and TRBJ1-1, reads DGGITQSPKYLFRKEGQNVTLSCEQNLNHDAMYWYRQDPGQGLRLIYYSQIVNDFQKGDIAEGYSVSREKKESFPLTVTSAQKNPTAFYLCASSIDLWAGTAGTEAFFGQGTRLTVV.

This chain links TRBV5-6 with TRBJ2-5; D possibly corresponds to TRBD2 (6 bases). Germline assignment: CDR1 SGHDT and CDR2 YYEEEE. Trimming removed 1 base from V and 3 bases from J, with 19 bases in between. The CDR3 length is 17 residues. CDR3 amino acids: CASSLSQWGDPKETQYF. The CDR3 DNA reads TGTGCCAGCAGCTTGTCCCAATGGGGGGACCCAAAAGAGACCCAGTACTTC.

V is TRBV29-1 and J is TRBJ2-7; 10 bases match TRBD1. This CDR3 contains 16 residues. CDR1 is SQVTM, CDR2 ANQGSEA, per germline. J was trimmed by 2 bases and V by 3 bases; bases with no gene match: 10. The CDR3 region has the DNA TGCAGCGTTGAGAGGGGGGGGACAGGGGATACCTACGAGCAGTACTTC. Its protein product is CSVERGGTGDTYEQYF.

The CDR3 protein is CATSDAQDTSYGYTF. Here the CDR3 DNA reads TGTGCCACCAGTGATGCCCAAGACACCAGCTATGGCTACACCTTC. The V and J genes are TRBV24-1 and TRBJ1-2; D is unclear. Germline V gene data show CDR1 as KGHDR and CDR2 as SFDVKD. Between the trimmed V and J ends, which lost 3 bases and 4 bases, there was a span of 14 bases. CDR3 length: 15 residues.

This clone was picked up one time. The gene calls are TRBV5-4 and TRBJ2-5, with 7 bases identical to TRBD1. This CDR3 is built from 15 residues. From germline, CDR1 is SGHNT and CDR2 YYREEE (reference sequence). J lost 5 bases, V lost 4 bases, and 11 bases had no gene match. CDR3 bases: TGTGCCAGCAGCCCGAGCTCGACAGGGCGGGAGACCCAGTACTTC. This encodes CASSPSSTGRETQYF.

This sequence joins TRBV5-1 and TRBJ1-2; TRBD1 aligns across 8 bases. CDR1 and CDR2 (germline): SGHRS, YFSETQ. The CDR3 has 13 residues. J gave up 3 bases and V 4 bases, and 2 bases lay outside the gene matches. This chain's CDR3 is CASSRDRYYGYTF. The CDR3 bases are TGCGCCAGCAGCCGGGACAGGTACTATGGCTACACCTTC.

The chain uses TRBV4-2 and TRBJ2-5; 7 bases align to TRBD1. This CDR3 contains 14 residues. J was trimmed by 3 bases and V by 2 bases; bases with no gene match: 3. Germline V gives CDR1 LGHNA, CDR2 YNFKEQ. The CDR3 loop reads CASSQFGTEETQYF. CDR3 in DNA: TGTGCCAGCAGCCAATTCGGGACAGAAGAGACCCAGTACTTC.

J is TRBJ1-4 and V is TRBV28; TRBD1 matches 7 bases. The germline V gene has CDR1 MDHEN and CDR2 SYDVKM. J was trimmed by 0 bases and V by 6 bases; bases with no gene match: 10. The CDR3 totals 17 residues. The CDR3: CASRGGRFIATNEKLFF. CDR3 DNA: TGTGCCAGCAGAGGGGGCCGTTTCATTGCAACTAATGAAAAACTGTTTTTT.